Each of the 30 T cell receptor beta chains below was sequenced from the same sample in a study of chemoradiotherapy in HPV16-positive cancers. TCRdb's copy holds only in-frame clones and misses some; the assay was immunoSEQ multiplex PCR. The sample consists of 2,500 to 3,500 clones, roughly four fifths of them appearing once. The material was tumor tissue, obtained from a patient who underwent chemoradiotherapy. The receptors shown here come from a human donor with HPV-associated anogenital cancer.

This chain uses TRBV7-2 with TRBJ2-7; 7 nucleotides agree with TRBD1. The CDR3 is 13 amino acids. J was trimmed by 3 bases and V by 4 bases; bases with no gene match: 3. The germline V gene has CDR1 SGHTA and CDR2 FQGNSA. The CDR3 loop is CASSSWTGYEQYF. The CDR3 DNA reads TGTGCCAGCAGCTCGTGGACAGGCTACGAGCAGTACTTC.

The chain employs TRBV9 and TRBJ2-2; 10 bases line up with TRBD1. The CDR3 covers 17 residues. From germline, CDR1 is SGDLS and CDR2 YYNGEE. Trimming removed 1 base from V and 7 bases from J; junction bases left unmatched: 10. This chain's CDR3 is CASSVRPDRGQSGELFF. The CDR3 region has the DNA TGTGCCAGCAGCGTAAGACCTGACAGGGGGCAGAGCGGGGAGCTGTTTTTT.

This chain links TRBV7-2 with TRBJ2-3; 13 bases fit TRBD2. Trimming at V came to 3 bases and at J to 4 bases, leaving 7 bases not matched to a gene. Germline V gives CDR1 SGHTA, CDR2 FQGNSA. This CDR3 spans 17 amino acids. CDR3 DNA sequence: TGTGCCAGCAGCTTGCGACTAGCGGGAGGTAGGGCAGATACGCAGTATTTT. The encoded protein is CASSLRLAGGRADTQYF.

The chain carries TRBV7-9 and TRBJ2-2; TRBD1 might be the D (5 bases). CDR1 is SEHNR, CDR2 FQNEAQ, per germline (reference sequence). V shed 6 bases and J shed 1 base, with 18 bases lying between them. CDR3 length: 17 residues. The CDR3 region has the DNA TGTGCCAGCAGACCCCAGGGTAACTCGTGGAACACCGGGGAGCTGTTTTTT. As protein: CASRPQGNSWNTGELFF.

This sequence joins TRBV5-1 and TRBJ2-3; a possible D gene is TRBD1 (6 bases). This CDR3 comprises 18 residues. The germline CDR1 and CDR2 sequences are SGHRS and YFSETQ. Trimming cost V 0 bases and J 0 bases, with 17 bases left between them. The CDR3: CASSLVTGRLPSTDTQYF. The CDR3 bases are TGCGCCAGCAGCTTGGTTACAGGGCGTCTCCCTAGCACAGATACGCAGTATTTT.

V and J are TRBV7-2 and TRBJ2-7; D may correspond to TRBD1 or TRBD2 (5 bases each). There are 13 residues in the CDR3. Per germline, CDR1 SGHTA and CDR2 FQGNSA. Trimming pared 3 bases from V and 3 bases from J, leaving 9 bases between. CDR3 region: CASSLRGIYEQYF. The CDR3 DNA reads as TGTGCCAGCAGCTTGAGGGGCATCTACGAGCAGTACTTC.

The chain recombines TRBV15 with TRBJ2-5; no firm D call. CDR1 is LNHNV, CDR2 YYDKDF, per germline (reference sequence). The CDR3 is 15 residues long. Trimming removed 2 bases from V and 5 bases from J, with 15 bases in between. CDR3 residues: CATSRRSRATETQYF. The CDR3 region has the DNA TGTGCCACCAGCAGACGGTCTAGGGCGACGGAGACCCAGTACTTC.

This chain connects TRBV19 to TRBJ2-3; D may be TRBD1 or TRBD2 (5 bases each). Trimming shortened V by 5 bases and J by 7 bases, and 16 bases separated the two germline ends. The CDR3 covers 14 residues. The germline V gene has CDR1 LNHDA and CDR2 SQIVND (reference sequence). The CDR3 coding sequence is TGTGCCAGTAGTCCATCCCGGGACCAATATACGCAGTATTTT. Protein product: CASSPSRDQYTQYF. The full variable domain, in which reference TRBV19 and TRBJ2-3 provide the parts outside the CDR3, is DGGITQSPKYLFRKEGQNVTLSCEQNLNHDAMYWYRQDPGQGLRLIYYSQIVNDFQKGDIAEGYSVSREKKESFPLTVTSAQKNPTAFYLCASSPSRDQYTQYFGPGTRLTVL.

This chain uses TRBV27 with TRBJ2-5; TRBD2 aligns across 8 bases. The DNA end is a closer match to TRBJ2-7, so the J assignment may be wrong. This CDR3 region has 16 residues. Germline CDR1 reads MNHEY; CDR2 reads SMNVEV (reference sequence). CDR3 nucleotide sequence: TGTGCCAGCAGTTTGCCGACTAGCGAGAGCTCCTACGAGCAGTACTTC. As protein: CASSLPTSESSYEQYF.

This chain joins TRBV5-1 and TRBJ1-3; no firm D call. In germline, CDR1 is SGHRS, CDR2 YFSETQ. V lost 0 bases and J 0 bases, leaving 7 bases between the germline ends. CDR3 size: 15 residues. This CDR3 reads CASSLDGVSGNTIYF. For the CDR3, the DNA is TGCGCCAGCAGCTTGGACGGGGTCTCTGGAAACACCATATATTTT.

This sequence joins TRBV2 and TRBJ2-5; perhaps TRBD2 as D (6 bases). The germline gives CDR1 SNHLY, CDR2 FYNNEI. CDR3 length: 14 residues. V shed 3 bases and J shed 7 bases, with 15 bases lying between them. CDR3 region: CASSDLRDFWTQYF. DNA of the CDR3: TGTGCCAGCAGTGACCTTCGGGACTTTTGGACCCAGTACTTC.

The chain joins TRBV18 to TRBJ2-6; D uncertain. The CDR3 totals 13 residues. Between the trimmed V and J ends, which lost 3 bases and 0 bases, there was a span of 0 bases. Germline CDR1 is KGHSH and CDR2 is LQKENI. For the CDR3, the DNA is TGTGCCAGCTCACCCTCTGGGGCCAACGTCCTGACTTTC. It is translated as CASSPSGANVLTF.

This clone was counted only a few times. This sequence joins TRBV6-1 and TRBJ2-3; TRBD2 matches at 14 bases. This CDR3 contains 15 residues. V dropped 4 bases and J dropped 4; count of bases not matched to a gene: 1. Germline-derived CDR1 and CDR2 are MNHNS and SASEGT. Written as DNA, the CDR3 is TGTGCCAGCAGTGGGACTAGCGGGGGGTCAGATACGCAGTATTTT. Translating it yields CASSGTSGGSDTQYF.

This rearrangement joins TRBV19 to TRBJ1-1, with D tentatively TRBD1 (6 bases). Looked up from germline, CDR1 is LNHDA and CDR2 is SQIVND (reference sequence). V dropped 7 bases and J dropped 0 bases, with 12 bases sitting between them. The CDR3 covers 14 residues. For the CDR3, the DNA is TGTGCCAGTAATGAGGGGGGTTTGAACACTGAAGCTTTCTTT. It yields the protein CASNEGGLNTEAFF.

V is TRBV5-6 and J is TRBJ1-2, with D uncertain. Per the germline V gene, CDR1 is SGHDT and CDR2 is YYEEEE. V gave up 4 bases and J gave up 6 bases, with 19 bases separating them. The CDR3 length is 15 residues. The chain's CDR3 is CASSMEPSTGDGYTF. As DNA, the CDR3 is TGTGCCAGCAGCATGGAACCTTCAACTGGGGATGGCTACACCTTC.

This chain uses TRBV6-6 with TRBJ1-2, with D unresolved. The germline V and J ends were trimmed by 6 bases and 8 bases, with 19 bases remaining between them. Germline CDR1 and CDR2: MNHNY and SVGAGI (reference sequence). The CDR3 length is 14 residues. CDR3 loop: CASRRNSPLWGYTF. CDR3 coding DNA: TGTGCCAGCAGAAGAAACTCCCCACTATGGGGCTACACCTTC.

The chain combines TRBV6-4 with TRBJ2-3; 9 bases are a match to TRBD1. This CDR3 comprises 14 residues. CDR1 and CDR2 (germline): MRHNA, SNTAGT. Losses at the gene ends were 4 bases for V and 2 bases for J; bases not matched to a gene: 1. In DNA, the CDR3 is TGTGCCAGCAGTGGGACAGGGGACACAGATACGCAGTATTTT. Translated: CASSGTGDTDTQYF.

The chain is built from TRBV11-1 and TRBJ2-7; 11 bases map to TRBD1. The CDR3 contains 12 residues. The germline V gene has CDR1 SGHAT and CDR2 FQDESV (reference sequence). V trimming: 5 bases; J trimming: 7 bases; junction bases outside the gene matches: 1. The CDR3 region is CASSGTGGEQYF. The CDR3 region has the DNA TGTGCCAGCAGCGGGACAGGGGGGGAGCAGTACTTC.

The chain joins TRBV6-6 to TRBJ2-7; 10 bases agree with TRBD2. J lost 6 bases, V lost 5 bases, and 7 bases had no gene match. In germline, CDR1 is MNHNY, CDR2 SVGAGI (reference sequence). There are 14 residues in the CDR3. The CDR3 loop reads CASSTGTSVPEQYF. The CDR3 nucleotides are TGTGCCAGCAGTACCGGGACTAGCGTTCCCGAGCAGTACTTC.

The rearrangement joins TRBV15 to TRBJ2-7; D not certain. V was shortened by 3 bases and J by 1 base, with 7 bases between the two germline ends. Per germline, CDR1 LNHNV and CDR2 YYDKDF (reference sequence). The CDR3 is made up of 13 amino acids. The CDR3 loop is CATSSGQSYEQYF. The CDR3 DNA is TGTGCCACCAGCAGTGGGCAGTCCTACGAGCAGTACTTC.

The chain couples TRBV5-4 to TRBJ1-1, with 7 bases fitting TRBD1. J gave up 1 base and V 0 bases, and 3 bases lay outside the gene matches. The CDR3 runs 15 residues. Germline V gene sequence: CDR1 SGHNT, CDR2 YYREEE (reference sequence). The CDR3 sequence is CASSLAGQRNTEAFF. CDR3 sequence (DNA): TGTGCCAGCAGCTTGGCGGGACAGAGGAACACTGAAGCTTTCTTT.

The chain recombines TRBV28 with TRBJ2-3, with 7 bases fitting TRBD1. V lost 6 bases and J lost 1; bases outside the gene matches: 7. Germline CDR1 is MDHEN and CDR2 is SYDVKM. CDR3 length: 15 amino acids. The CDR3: CASSGRGKGTDTQYF. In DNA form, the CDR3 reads TGTGCCAGCAGCGGCAGGGGGAAAGGCACAGATACGCAGTATTTT.

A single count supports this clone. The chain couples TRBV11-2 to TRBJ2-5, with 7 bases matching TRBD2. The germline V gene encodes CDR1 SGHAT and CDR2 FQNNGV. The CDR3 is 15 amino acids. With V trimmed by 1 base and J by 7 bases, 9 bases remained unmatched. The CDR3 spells CASSLGSGRSPTQYF. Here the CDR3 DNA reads TGTGCCAGCAGCTTAGGGTCCGGGAGGAGTCCGACCCAGTACTTC. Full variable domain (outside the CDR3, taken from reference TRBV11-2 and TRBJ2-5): EAGVAQSPRYKIIEKRQSVAFWCNPISGHATLYWYQQILGQGPKLLIQFQNNGVVDDSQLPKDRFSAERLKGVDSTLKIQPAKLEDSAVYLCASSLGSGRSPTQYFGPGTRLLVL.

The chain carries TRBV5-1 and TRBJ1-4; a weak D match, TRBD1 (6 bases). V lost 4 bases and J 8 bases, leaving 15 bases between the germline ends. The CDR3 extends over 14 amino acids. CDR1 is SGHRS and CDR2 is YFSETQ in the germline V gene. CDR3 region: CASSPGGRGEKLFF. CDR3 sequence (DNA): TGCGCCAGCAGCCCTGGGGGCCGGGGAGAAAAACTGTTTTTT.

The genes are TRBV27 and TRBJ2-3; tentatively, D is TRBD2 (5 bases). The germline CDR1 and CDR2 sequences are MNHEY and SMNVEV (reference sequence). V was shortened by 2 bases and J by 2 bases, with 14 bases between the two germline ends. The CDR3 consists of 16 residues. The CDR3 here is CASSLTPDSYTDTQYF. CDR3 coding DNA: TGTGCCAGCAGTTTAACTCCGGACTCTTACACAGATACGCAGTATTTT.

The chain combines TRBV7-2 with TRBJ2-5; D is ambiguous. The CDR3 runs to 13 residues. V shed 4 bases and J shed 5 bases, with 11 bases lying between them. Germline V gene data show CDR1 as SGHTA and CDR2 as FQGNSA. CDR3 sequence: CASSSDIGETQYF. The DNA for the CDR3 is TGTGCCAGCAGCTCGGATATTGGGGAGACCCAGTACTTC.

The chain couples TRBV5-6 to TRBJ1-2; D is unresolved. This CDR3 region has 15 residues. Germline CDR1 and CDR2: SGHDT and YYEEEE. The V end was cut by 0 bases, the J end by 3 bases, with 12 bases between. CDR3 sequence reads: CASSLGPGVYYGYTF. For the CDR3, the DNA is TGTGCCAGCAGCTTGGGGCCCGGGGTTTACTATGGCTACACCTTC.

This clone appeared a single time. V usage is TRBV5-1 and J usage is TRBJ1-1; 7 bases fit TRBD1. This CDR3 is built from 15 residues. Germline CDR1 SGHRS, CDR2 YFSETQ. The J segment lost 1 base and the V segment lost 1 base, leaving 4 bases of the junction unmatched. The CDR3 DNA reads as TGCGCCAGCAGCTTGCTAGGGACAGCGAACACTGAAGCTTTCTTT. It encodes CASSLLGTANTEAFF.

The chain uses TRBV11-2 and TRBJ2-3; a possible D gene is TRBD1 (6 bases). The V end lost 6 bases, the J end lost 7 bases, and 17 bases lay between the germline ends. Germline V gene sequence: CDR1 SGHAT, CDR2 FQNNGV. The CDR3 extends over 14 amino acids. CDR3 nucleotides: TGTGCCAGCAGTCCGGACAGACAACTCAATACGCAGTATTTT. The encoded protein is CASSPDRQLNTQYF.

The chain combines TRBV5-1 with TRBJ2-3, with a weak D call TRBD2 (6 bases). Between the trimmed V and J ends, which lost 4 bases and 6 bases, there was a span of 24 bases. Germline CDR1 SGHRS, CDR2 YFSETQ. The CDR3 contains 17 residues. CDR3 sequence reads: CASSDHMGLKLWDTQYF. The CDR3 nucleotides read TGCGCCAGCAGCGACCACATGGGACTGAAACTCTGGGATACGCAGTATTTT.